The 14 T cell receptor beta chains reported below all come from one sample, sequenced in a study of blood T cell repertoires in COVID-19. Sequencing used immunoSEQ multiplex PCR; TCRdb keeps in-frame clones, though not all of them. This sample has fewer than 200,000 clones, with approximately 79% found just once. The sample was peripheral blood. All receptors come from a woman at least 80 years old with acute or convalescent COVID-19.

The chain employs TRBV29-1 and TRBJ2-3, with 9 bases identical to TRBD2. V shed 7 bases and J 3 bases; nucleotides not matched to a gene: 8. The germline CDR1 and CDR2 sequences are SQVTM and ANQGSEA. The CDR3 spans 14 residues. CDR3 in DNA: TGCAGCGCCCAACCGGGACTAGCAACAGATACGCAGTATTTT. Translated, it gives CSAQPGLATDTQYF.

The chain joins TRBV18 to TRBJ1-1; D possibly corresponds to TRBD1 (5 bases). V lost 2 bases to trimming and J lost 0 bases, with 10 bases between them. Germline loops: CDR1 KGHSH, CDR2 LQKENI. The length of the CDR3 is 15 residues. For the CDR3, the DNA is TGTGCCAGCTCACCATCCCGGGGGATGAACACTGAAGCTTTCTTT. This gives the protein CASSPSRGMNTEAFF.

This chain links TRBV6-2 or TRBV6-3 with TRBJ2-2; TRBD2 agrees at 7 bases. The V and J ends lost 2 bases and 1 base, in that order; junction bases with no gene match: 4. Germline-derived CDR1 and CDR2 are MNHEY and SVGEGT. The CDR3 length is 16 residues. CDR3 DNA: TGTGCCAGCAGTTACAGACTAGCAGAGAACACCGGGGAGCTGTTTTTT. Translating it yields CASSYRLAENTGELFF.

The CDR3 reads CASSWGGLEDQPQHF. For the CDR3, the DNA is TGCGCCAGCAGCTGGGGAGGGTTGGAGGATCAGCCCCAGCATTTT. This sequence joins TRBV5-1 and TRBJ1-5; D is unresolved. The CDR3 sequence is 15 residues long. Trimming took off 3 bases at V and 5 bases at J, with 15 bases between the two ends. The germline V gene has CDR1 SGHRS and CDR2 YFSETQ.

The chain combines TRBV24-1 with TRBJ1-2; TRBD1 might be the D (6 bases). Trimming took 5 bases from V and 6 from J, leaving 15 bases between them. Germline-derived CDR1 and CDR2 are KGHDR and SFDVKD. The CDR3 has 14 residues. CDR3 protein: CATSGETGRHGYTF. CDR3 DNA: TGTGCCACCAGTGGCGAGACAGGACGACATGGCTACACCTTC.

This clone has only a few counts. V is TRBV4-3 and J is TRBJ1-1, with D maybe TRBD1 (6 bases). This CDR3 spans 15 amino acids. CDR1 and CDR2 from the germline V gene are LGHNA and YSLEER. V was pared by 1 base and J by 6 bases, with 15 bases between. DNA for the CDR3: TGCGCCAGCAGCCAAGCCCTCACAGGGCCCCCTGAAGCTTTCTTT. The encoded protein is CASSQALTGPPEAFF.

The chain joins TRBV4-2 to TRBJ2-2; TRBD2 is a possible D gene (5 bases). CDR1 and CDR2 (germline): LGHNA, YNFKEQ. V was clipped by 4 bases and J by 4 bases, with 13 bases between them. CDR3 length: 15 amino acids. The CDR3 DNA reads TGTGCCAGCAGCCTTCGAGGAGGTACCACCGGGGAGCTGTTTTTT. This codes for CASSLRGGTTGELFF.

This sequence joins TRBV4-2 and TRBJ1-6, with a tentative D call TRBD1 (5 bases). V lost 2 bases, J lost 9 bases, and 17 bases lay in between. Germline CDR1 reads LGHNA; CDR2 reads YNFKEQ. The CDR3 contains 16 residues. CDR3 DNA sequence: TGTGCCAGCAGCCAATTGGCCAGGGCCCTCAGTTCACCCCTCCACTTT. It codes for CASSQLARALSSPLHF.

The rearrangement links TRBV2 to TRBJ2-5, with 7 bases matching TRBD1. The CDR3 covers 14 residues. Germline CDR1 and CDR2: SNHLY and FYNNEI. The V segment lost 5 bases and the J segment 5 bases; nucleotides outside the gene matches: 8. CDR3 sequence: CASSRQGGRETQYF. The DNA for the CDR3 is TGTGCCAGCAGTCGACAGGGTGGAAGGGAGACCCAGTACTTC.

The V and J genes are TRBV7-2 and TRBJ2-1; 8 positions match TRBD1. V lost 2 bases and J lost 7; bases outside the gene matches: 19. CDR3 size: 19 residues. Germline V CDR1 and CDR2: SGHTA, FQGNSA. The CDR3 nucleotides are TGTGCCAGCAGCTTAAGCCCTACCTTGGACAGGGCCGGGGGTAATGAGCAGTTCTTC. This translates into CASSLSPTLDRAGGNEQFF.

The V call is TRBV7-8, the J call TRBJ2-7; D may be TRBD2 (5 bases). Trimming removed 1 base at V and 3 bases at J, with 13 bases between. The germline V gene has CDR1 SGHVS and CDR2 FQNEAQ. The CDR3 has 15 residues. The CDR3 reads CASSLVADFLYEQYF. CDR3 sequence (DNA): TGTGCCAGCAGCTTAGTCGCGGACTTCCTCTACGAGCAGTACTTC.

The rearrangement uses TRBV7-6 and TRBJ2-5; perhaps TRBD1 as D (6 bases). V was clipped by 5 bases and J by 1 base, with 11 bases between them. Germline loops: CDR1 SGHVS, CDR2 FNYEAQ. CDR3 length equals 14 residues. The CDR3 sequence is CASSQTGSQETQYF. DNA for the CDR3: TGTGCCAGCAGCCAGACAGGTTCCCAAGAGACCCAGTACTTC.

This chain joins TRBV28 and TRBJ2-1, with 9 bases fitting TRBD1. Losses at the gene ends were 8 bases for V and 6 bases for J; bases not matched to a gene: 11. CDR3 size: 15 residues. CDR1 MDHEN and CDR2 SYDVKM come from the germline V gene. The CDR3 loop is CASWTGQGVPNEQFF. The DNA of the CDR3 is TGTGCCAGCTGGACGGGACAGGGAGTTCCCAATGAGCAGTTCTTC.

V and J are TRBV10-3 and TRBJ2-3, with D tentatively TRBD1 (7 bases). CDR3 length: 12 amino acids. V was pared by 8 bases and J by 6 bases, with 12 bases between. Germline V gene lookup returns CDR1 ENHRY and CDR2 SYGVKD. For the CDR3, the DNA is TGTGCCATCGGAGGGGGCGAGGATACGCAGTATTTT. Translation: CAIGGGEDTQYF.